This is a list of T cell receptor beta chains from one sample in a study of cytomegalovirus exposure and HLA in healthy donors. This table comes from immunoSEQ multiplex PCR, and its TCRdb copy is limited to in-frame clones, with some not included. The sample has roughly 130,000 clones, around four fifths seen once; the top ten hold 1.4%. The sequencing input was PBMCs. These receptors originate from a woman in her 30s in good health and CMV-seronegative. Each CDR3 is given without its conserved first and last residue. The order of the fields is V gene, J gene, CDR3 protein.

>TRBV7-8|TRBJ2-2
ASSLRASGTGELF
>TRBV27|TRBJ2-7
ASSFRQGPHEQY
>TRBV5-1|TRBJ2-3
ASSLGQGDADTQY
>TRBV4-2|TRBJ2-2
ASSRSSSGEQGELF
>TRBV9|TRBJ1-3
ASSVGVTDSGNTIY
>TRBV9|TRBJ1-2
ASSVGAVSELYGYT
>TRBV18|TRBJ1-5
ASSPDSSGNQPQH
>TRBV4-1|TRBJ2-2
ASSQGTGNTGELF
>TRBV7-3|TRBJ2-2
ASSLFGGLNTGELF
>TRBV6-1|TRBJ2-5
ASSDLAGGQETQY
>TRBV18|TRBJ1-1
ASSPNMNTEAF
>TRBV18|TRBJ1-1
ASSPGQGPNTEAF
>TRBV6-6|TRBJ1-3
ASTLLTNSGNTIY
>TRBV10-3|TRBJ1-1
AISEEGRGHTEAF
>TRBV7-9|TRBJ1-1
ASSPYTEAF
>TRBV5-1|TRBJ2-1
ASSFRSSYNEQF
>TRBV18|TRBJ2-5
ASSPRPQETQY
>TRBV5-1|TRBJ2-7
ASSFGGSSYEQY
>TRBV9|TRBJ2-5
ASSTRQGRETQY
>TRBV27|TRBJ1-1
ASSFWDRTNTEAF
>TRBV4-1|TRBJ1-2
ASSSPGQNYGYT
>TRBV18|TRBJ2-7
ASSPYVLGADSSYEQY
>TRBV27|TRBJ2-1
ASSLGGIDEQF
>TRBV2|TRBJ1-2
ASRADRVHGYT
>TRBV6-1|TRBJ2-3
ASSVGTGGGRTDTQY
>TRBV28|TRBJ2-3
ASSPTTTGLNTQY
>TRBV19|TRBJ2-2
ASSRTSGVGELF
>TRBV13|TRBJ2-7
ASTLGGQVYEQY
>TRBV9|TRBJ2-2
ASSVQGTFTGELF
>TRBV29-1|TRBJ1-2
SVADGGYGYT
>TRBV5-1|TRBJ2-3
ASSSLAGSTDTQY
>TRBV18|TRBJ2-1
ASSPGRGLTYNEQF
>TRBV18|TRBJ1-2
ASSPRQGIDGYT
>TRBV11-2|TRBJ2-5
ASSSPRGGLMETQY
>TRBV7-2|TRBJ1-2
ASSLDGTTSYGYT
>TRBV5-1|TRBJ2-5
ASSLSWETQY
>TRBV2|TRBJ1-1
ASSVDRGRRTEAF
>TRBV19|TRBJ2-3
ASSRTGLADTQY
>TRBV9|TRBJ2-5
ASSVAGGPLETQY
>TRBV11-2|TRBJ1-2
ASSLLDRGGYGYT
>TRBV6-6|TRBJ2-2
ASSFRGQGVHGELF
>TRBV4-2|TRBJ2-7
ASSQEDINYEQY
>TRBV19|TRBJ1-5
ASSIDGQGGRHSNQPQH
>TRBV7-2|TRBJ2-3
ASSLDAQATQY
>TRBV5-8|TRBJ2-3
ASSLALLAGPSTDTQY
>TRBV18|TRBJ1-1
ASSPGTITAF
>TRBV6-1|TRBJ2-3
ASTSGGRIDTQY
>TRBV29-1|TRBJ1-2
SGTGENYGYT
>TRBV28|TRBJ1-1
ASSLNLGTALDEAF
>TRBV18|TRBJ2-2
ASSPRDGSPGELF
>TRBV4-2|TRBJ1-4
ASSQDIRGQINEKLF
>TRBV4-3|TRBJ2-5
ASSRRLAGGGETQY
>TRBV2|TRBJ1-4
ASMTNPLDKFNEKLF